This is a list of T cell receptor beta chains from one sample in a study of T cells after yellow fever vaccination. TCRdb itself ran the 5' RACE reads through MiXCR, one entry per CDR3 protein. Among some 300,000 distinct CDR3 sequences listed, around a tenth were seen once. Specimen: CD4+ T cells sorted from PBMCs, collected 45 days after the yellow fever booster vaccination. These receptors originate from a man aged 18 to 30 who received the YFV17D yellow fever vaccine. The CDR3 runs from the conserved cysteine through the conserved F or W. The D gene is left open where the match is weak. Rows give clone size only sometimes, using once, few, many, or a class for an expanded clone.

TGTGCCAGCAGCCAACCCCAGGGTTATAATTCACCCCTCCACTTT CASSQPQGYNSPLHF . TRBJ1-6 few TRBV4-2
TGCGCCAGCAGCTTGGCCTCGGAAGATACGCAGTATTTT CASSLASEDTQYF . TRBJ2-3 few TRBV5-1
TGCAGTGCCCGTTCCCCGTCTGCCGGGGAGCTGTTTTTT CSARSPSAGELFF . TRBJ2-2 . TRBV20-1
TGTGCCAGCAGTGTGGGGACTAGCGGGGGGGCCGGGAAAGATACGCAGTATTTT CASSVGTSGGAGKDTQYF TRBD2 TRBJ2-3 . TRBV6-1
TGTGCCAGCAGTGAATATAATTCACCCCTCCACTTT CASSEYNSPLHF . TRBJ1-6 many TRBV25-1
TGTGCCAGCAGCCAAGGGGGCAGGGGGGACGGGGAGACCCAGTACTTC CASSQGGRGDGETQYF . TRBJ2-5 . TRBV3-1
TGTGCCAGCAGCCCAAACGTGGGGCTGAATTCACCCCTCCACTTT CASSPNVGLNSPLHF . TRBJ1-6 . TRBV11-2
TGCGCCAGCAGCCTAGGACGAGGAAGTGGCTACACCTTC CASSLGRGSGYTF . TRBJ1-2 . TRBV5-1
TGCGCCAGCAGCCAGGAAGGGGGTCTGAGTACCGGGGAGCTGTTTTTT CASSQEGGLSTGELFF . TRBJ2-2 many TRBV4-3
TGTGCCAGCAGTTTAGTGGCCTCCGGGACCCAGTACTTC CASSLVASGTQYF . TRBJ2-5 many TRBV12-3/TRBV12-4
TGCGCCAGCAGCTCCCAACCGGGGGTCGATGAGCAGTTCTTC CASSSQPGVDEQFF . TRBJ2-1 . TRBV5-1
TGTGCCAGCAGCTTTCCGGGGCTTGGTCAGCCCCAGCATTTT CASSFPGLGQPQHF . TRBJ1-5 few TRBV7-2
TGCAGTGCCCGACAGGGGATGAACACTGAAGCTTTCTTT CSARQGMNTEAFF TRBD1 TRBJ1-1 many TRBV20-1
TGTGCCAGCAGTTACTACCAGACAGGACTCACCACCTTC CASSYYQTGLTTF . TRBJ1-2 . TRBV6-2/TRBV6-3
TGTGCCAGCAGTTTATTAGGCGGGGGGCCCAACAATGAGCAGTTCTTC CASSLLGGGPNNEQFF TRBD2 TRBJ2-1 . TRBV28
TGTGCCAGTAGTCCACTAGCCCTCAACCCTACGCAGTATTTT CASSPLALNPTQYF . TRBJ2-3 few TRBV19
TGCGCCAGCAGCGGAATAAGGGCGGGGGACACTGAAGCTTTCTTT CASSGIRAGDTEAFF . TRBJ1-1 . TRBV4-3
TGTGCCAGCAGCCTCTCGGCCGGAGGAACAGATACGCAGTATTTT CASSLSAGGTDTQYF . TRBJ2-3 . TRBV14
TGTGCCAGCAGGGATTCTGGGCGGGGAAGGAACACTGAAGCTTTCTTT CASRDSGRGRNTEAFF . TRBJ1-1 . TRBV27
TGTGCCAGCAGTTTATGGGGTTCTGGGGAGACCCAGTACTTC CASSLWGSGETQYF . TRBJ2-5 many TRBV12-3/TRBV12-4
TGTGCCAGCAGCCAAGGTCGCGAGACCCAGTACTTC CASSQGRETQYF . TRBJ2-5 many TRBV4-2
TGTGCCAGCAGCCTTATGGGCGGACTCAATTCACCCCTCCACTTT CASSLMGGLNSPLHF . TRBJ1-6 . TRBV7-3
TGCGCCAGCAGCCACCCCCGGGGGAGCACAGATACGCAGTATTTT CASSHPRGSTDTQYF . TRBJ2-3 . TRBV4-1
TGTGCCAGCAGCGTTAGCGGGGGGGCGGAAGATACGCAGTTTTTT CASSVSGGAEDTQFF TRBD2 TRBJ2-3 . TRBV9
TGTGCCAGCAGCTTGGCCTCAGGGGCGGGTGAAGCTTTCTTT CASSLASGAGEAFF . TRBJ1-1 few TRBV5-5
TGTGCCAGCAGCAGACCCGGTGACAGGGGGATGAACACTGAAGCTTTCTTT CASSRPGDRGMNTEAFF TRBD1 TRBJ1-1 few TRBV7-9
TGTGCCAGCAGCTTCACCGGGGAGCTGTTTTTT CASSFTGELFF . TRBJ2-2 many TRBV7-2
TGCGCCAGCAGCTTTGAGGCAGTGCGGGGGACCCTCGGTACGCAGTATTTT CASSFEAVRGTLGTQYF TRBD2 TRBJ2-3 . TRBV5-1
TGCGCCAGCAGCTTGGAAGGCGGGTCTGTCACTGAAGCTTTCTTT CASSLEGGSVTEAFF . TRBJ1-1 . TRBV5-1
TGTGCCAGCACCTTGGGGGACGGAGGCCGTGCTTTCTTT CASTLGDGGRAFF . TRBJ1-1 many TRBV12-3/TRBV12-4
TGTGCCAGCAGCTCAATGACAGGGGCAACTCATGGGGGCTACACCTTC CASSSMTGATHGGYTF TRBD1 TRBJ1-2 few TRBV7-2
TGTGCCAGCAGCTTAGCGCTTTCAGGGCCTGGACGTTTAGATACGCAGTATTTT CASSLALSGPGRLDTQYF . TRBJ2-3 many TRBV7-2
TGTGCCAGCAGTAGATCGGGGGACTACGAGCAGTACTTC CASSRSGDYEQYF . TRBJ2-7 few TRBV6-1
TGCAGTGCTCTCATTGGGCAGCACTATGGCTACACCTTC CSALIGQHYGYTF . TRBJ1-2 . TRBV20-1
TGTGCCAGCAGCCTAAGATCCGTCTATGGCTACACCTTC CASSLRSVYGYTF . TRBJ1-2 few TRBV5-4
TGCAGCGTGGGGACGGGGGGGAACACAGATACGCAGTATTTT CSVGTGGNTDTQYF TRBD2 TRBJ2-3 many TRBV29-1
TGTGCCACCAGTGCCGACGGCACCGGGGAGCTGTTTTTT CATSADGTGELFF . TRBJ2-2 many TRBV24-1
TGTGCCAGCAGTTTTTACCCGGGACAGGGGGACTCTGGGGCCAACGTCCTGACTTTC CASSFYPGQGDSGANVLTF TRBD1 TRBJ2-6 few TRBV27
TGTGCCAGCAGCTCCTTCATGAACGGGGAGCTGTTTTTT CASSSFMNGELFF . TRBJ2-2 . TRBV7-3
TGTGCCAGCAGTTTAAAGGAGGGATCCTACGAGCAGTACTTC CASSLKEGSYEQYF . TRBJ2-7 . TRBV27
TGTGCCAGCAGCTCCGACAGGGAGCGTATCTCCTACGAGCAGTACTTC CASSSDRERISYEQYF TRBD1 TRBJ2-7 . TRBV11-3
TGCAGCGTTGAAAAAAGCGGGGTGAGGACAGATACGCAGTATTTT CSVEKSGVRTDTQYF TRBD2 TRBJ2-3 few TRBV29-1
TGTGCCAGCAGTCACGGAGCGAACACTGAAGCTTTCTTT CASSHGANTEAFF . TRBJ1-1 . TRBV27
TGTGCCAGCAGCTTAATCGAGGGGTACGAGCAGTACTTC CASSLIEGYEQYF . TRBJ2-7 . TRBV7-9
TGTGCCAGCAGTGAGGGGGGGTATCCGTCCTATGGCTACACCTTC CASSEGGYPSYGYTF . TRBJ1-2 few TRBV6-1
TGTGCCAGCAGCGACCCGGGACGGGGGTCCACCAACGAGCAGTACTTC CASSDPGRGSTNEQYF . TRBJ2-7 few TRBV11-2
TGTGCCAGCAGCTTTAGTCAAAACTCGTACCAAGAGACCCAGTACTTC CASSFSQNSYQETQYF . TRBJ2-5 . TRBV7-9
TGCAGTGCTAGAGAATTCCGGCTAGCGGGGACCGATACGCAGTATTTT CSAREFRLAGTDTQYF TRBD2 TRBJ2-3 few TRBV20-1
TGTGCCAGTAGTGTACAGGGGGCGGATGGCTACACCTTC CASSVQGADGYTF TRBD1 TRBJ1-2 few TRBV19
TGTGCCAGCAGCTTAGGCGGGGAAGGAGAAAAACTGTTTTTT CASSLGGEGEKLFF . TRBJ1-4 . TRBV7-6
TGTGCCAGCAGCCCAACTAGCGGGTACGAGCAGTACTTC CASSPTSGYEQYF TRBD2 TRBJ2-7 few TRBV7-2
TGTGCCAGCAGCTCCGGACCTTCAGGGACGTTCTATCAGCCCCAGCATTTT CASSSGPSGTFYQPQHF . TRBJ1-5 . TRBV7-9
TGTGCCAGCAAGGGAGGAGTTACCTACAATGAGCAGTTCTTC CASKGGVTYNEQFF . TRBJ2-1 few TRBV27
TGTGCCACCAGCAGGGACAGCACCTACGAGCAGTACTTC CATSRDSTYEQYF . TRBJ2-7 few TRBV15